A selection of T cell receptor beta chains follows, all from one sample in a study of human T cells and chemical hapten exposure. Each CDR3 protein is one row after TCRdb ran MiXCR on the RACE reads. The top ten hold just over 2.5% of the sample, which has under 400,000 distinct CDR3 sequences, 5.1% seen once. The sample in question was whole blood, obtained in connection with sensitization to the hapten diphenylcyclopropenone (DPC). The receptors originated from a woman between 50 and 59 years old with alopecia areata. Some clones in this sample may be carry-over from other donors' samples. Both conserved end residues are part of each CDR3. D genes are given only for firm matches. The size field is filled for only some rows; it gives once, few, many or a size class.

clone size,D gene,J gene,V gene,CDR3 DNA,CDR3 protein
few,NA,TRBJ1-2,TRBV15,TGTGCCACCAGCAGAGATTTAGGGGAGTTGGGCTATGGCTACACCTTC,CATSRDLGELGYGYTF
NA,NA,TRBJ2-2,TRBV11-2,TGTGCCAGCAGTACCCGTAGCACCGGGGAGCTGTTTTTT,CASSTRSTGELFF
NA,NA,TRBJ2-5,TRBV5-1,TGCGCCAGCAGCGCGGACTTAAACCAAGAGACCCAGTACTTC,CASSADLNQETQYF
many,NA,TRBJ2-2,TRBV12-3/TRBV12-4,TGTGCCAGCACTCCGAGGACAAACACCGGGGAGCTGTTTTTT,CASTPRTNTGELFF
many,NA,TRBJ2-3,TRBV5-1,TGCGCCAGCAGCTTGGATCGTGCAATCACAGATACGCAGTATTTT,CASSLDRAITDTQYF
few,TRBD1,TRBJ2-7,TRBV6-6,TGTGCCAGCAGTTCGTGGGACAGGGGCAAATACGAGCAGTACTTC,CASSSWDRGKYEQYF
few,NA,TRBJ1-5,TRBV21-1,TGTGCCAGCAGCAAAGACGCCGGTGCGGGGAAGGAGAATCAGCCCCAGCATTTT,CASSKDAGAGKENQPQHF
many,NA,TRBJ2-5,TRBV5-1,TGCGCCAGCAGCCCTTCGGGGGAGCCGCTGGAGACCCAGTACTTC,CASSPSGEPLETQYF
many,TRBD1,TRBJ1-5,TRBV7-9,TGTGCCAGCAGCTCCGACAGGGGCAATCAGCCCCAGCATTTT,CASSSDRGNQPQHF
NA,NA,TRBJ1-1,TRBV5-4,TGTGCCAGCAGCTTGGTAAATCAGGCGAACACTGAAGCTTTCTTT,CASSLVNQANTEAFF
many,NA,TRBJ1-1,TRBV4-1,TGCGCCAGCAGCCGCTTTGGGGGGCGTGGGGCTGAAGCTTTCTTT,CASSRFGGRGAEAFF
many,NA,TRBJ1-4,TRBV13,TGTGCCAGCAGCCTAGGGGAGATGGGGAATGAAAAACTGTTTTTT,CASSLGEMGNEKLFF
many,NA,TRBJ2-3,TRBV5-1,TGCGCCAGCAGCTTGGAACTTGATACGCAGTATTTT,CASSLELDTQYF
many,NA,TRBJ2-6,TRBV7-2,TGTGCCAGCAGCGTACAGGTTACAGCCTCTGGGGCCAACGTCCTGACTTTC,CASSVQVTASGANVLTF
few,NA,TRBJ1-2,TRBV5-1,TGCGCCAGCAGCCCAGACACATTCCCCAACTATGGCTACACCTTC,CASSPDTFPNYGYTF
NA,NA,TRBJ2-1,TRBV6-2/TRBV6-3,TGTGCCAGCAGTCCTCGGGGGCTTTCCTACAATGAGCAGTTCTTC,CASSPRGLSYNEQFF
few,NA,TRBJ2-1,TRBV6-5,TGTGCCAGCAGTTACCGTAGCGGCAACAATGAGCAGTTCTTC,CASSYRSGNNEQFF
many,NA,TRBJ2-2,TRBV5-1,TGCGCCAGCACCTCGGAGGGGTACACCGGGGAGCTGTTTTTT,CASTSEGYTGELFF
NA,TRBD2,TRBJ2-5,TRBV9,TGTGCCAGCAGAGATTTAGGTAGCGGGAAACAAGAGACCCAGTACTTC,CASRDLGSGKQETQYF
NA,TRBD1,TRBJ2-1,TRBV7-8,TGTGCCAGCAGCCTGAGGACAGGGTCTTACAATGAGCAGTTCTTC,CASSLRTGSYNEQFF
few,NA,TRBJ1-2,TRBV10-3,TGTGCCATCAGTGAGCGGACGGATTATCTGACCTTC,CAISERTDYLTF
many,TRBD2,TRBJ2-1,TRBV12-3/TRBV12-4,TGTGCCAGCAGCCTGGCCGGGACTAGTGGCTATGAGCAGTTCTTC,CASSLAGTSGYEQFF
many,NA,TRBJ2-7,TRBV5-1,TGCGCCAGCAGCGTTGGAGGGGCCGCCCTTTACGAGCAGTACTTC,CASSVGGAALYEQYF
many,NA,TRBJ1-6,TRBV5-5,TGTGCCAGCATCTTGCAGAACAGGGCTCCGGTAACACCCCTCCACTTT,CASILQNRAPVTPLHF
few,TRBD1,TRBJ1-4,TRBV29-1,TGCAGCGTCGAACTGGACAGGGGGTATGAAAAACTGTTTTTT,CSVELDRGYEKLFF